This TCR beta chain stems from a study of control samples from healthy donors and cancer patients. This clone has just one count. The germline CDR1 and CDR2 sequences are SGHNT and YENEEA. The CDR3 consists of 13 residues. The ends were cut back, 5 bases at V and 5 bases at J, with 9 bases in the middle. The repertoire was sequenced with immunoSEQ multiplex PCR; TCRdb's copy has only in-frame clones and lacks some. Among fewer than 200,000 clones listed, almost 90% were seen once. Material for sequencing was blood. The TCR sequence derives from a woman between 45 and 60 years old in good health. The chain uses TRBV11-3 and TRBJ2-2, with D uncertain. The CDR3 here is CASSKTWTGELFF. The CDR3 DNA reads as TGTGCCAGCAGCAAGACTTGGACCGGGGAGCTGTTTTTT.